This paragraph covers one T cell receptor (beta chain) sequence. What it binds is not known. This entry is derived from a study of cytomegalovirus exposure and HLA in healthy donors. Study-wide findings and caveats: By a later analysis, the bulk of CMV-associated TCR beta chains appeared HLA-restricted.

The PCR was carried out with 60 Vbeta primers and 13 Jbeta primers. Here immunoSEQ multiplex PCR was the method, and the copy in TCRdb shows in-frame clones only, minus some. The table records about 180,000 clones, roughly 87% of them present only once. This clonotype was obtained from a man aged 40-49 years in good health and CMV-seronegative. Source material: PBMCs.

The CDR3 nucleotides are TGTGCCAGCAGTGGGATGACTAGCGCAGATACGCAGTATTTT. Encoded protein: CASSGMTSADTQYF. The rearrangement joins TRBV2 to TRBJ2-3, with 8 bases identical to TRBD2. The junction had 4 bases not matched to a gene; V was cut back by 4 bases and J by 4 bases. The CDR3 is 14 residues long. Germline CDR1 and CDR2: SNHLY and FYNNEI.